The clone carrying this T cell receptor beta chain was seen only once. PCR employed 60 Vbeta and 13 Jbeta primers. The data were produced by immunoSEQ multiplex PCR, yet TCRdb's version contains in-frame clones alone and is incomplete. The sample lists 150,000 to 200,000 clones; around 80% were seen once. Trimming left V 7 bases short and J 0 bases short, with 13 bases between. CDR1 is MNHNY, CDR2 SVGAGI, per germline (reference sequence). The CDR3 runs 15 residues. These data are taken from a study of cytomegalovirus exposure and HLA in healthy donors. The chain uses TRBV6-6 and TRBJ1-3, with D possibly TRBD1 on 5 matching bases. The receptor's source is a woman aged 25 to 39 in good health and CMV-seropositive. Material for sequencing was PBMCs. CDR3 nucleotide sequence: TGTGCCAGCACCAAGCAGGGATTCTCTGGAAACACCATATATTTT. Its translation is CASTKQGFSGNTIYF.